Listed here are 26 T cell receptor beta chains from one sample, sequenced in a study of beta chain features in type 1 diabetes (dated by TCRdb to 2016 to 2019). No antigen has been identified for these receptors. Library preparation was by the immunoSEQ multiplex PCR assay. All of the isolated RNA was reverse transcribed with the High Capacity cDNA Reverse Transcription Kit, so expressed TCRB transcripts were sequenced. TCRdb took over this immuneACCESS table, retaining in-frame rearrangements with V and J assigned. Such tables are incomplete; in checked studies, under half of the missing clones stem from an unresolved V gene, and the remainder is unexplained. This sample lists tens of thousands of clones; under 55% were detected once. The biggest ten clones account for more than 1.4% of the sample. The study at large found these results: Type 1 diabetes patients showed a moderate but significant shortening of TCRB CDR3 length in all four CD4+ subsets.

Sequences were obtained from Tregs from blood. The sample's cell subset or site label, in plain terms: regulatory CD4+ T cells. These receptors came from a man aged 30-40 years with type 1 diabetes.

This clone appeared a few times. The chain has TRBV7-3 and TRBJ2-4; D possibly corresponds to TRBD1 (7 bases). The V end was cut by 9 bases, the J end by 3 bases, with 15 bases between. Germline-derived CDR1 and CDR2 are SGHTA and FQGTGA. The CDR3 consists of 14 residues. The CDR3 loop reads CASSQGGLKNIQYF. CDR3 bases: TGTGCCAGTTCCCAGGGGGGACTCAAAAACATTCAGTACTTC.

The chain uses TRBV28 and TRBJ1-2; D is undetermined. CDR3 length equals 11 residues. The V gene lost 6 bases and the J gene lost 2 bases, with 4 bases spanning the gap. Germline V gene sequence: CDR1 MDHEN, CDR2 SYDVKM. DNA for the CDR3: TGTGCCAGCAGGAGAAACTATGGCTACACCTTC. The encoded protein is CASRRNYGYTF.

The CDR3: CASSWGVYEQYF. In nucleotides, the CDR3 is TGTGCCAGCAGCTGGGGCGTTTACGAGCAGTACTTC. The chain recombines TRBV7-9 with TRBJ2-7, with a weak D call TRBD1 (5 bases). The CDR3 consists of 12 residues. V shed 4 bases and J shed 4 bases, with 8 bases lying between them. Germline V gene lookup returns CDR1 SEHNR and CDR2 FQNEAQ (reference sequence).

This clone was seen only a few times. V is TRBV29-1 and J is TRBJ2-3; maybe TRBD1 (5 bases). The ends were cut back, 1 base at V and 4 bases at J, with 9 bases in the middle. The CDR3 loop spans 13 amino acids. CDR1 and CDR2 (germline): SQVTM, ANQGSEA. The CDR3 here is CSVEAQGADTQYF. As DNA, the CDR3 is TGCAGCGTTGAAGCTCAGGGTGCAGATACGCAGTATTTT.

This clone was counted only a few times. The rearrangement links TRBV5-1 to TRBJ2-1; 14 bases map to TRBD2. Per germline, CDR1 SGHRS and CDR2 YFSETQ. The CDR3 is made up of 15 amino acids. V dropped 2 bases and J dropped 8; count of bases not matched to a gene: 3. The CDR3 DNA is TGCGCCAGCAGCTTCGGGACTAGCGGGAGCTATGAGCAGTTCTTC. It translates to CASSFGTSGSYEQFF. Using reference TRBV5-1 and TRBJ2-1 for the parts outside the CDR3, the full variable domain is KAGVTQTPRYLIKTRGQQVTLSCSPISGHRSVSWYQQTPGQGLQFLFEYFSETQRNKGNFPGRFSGRQFSNSRSEMNVSTLELGDSALYLCASSFGTSGSYEQFFGPGTRLTVL.

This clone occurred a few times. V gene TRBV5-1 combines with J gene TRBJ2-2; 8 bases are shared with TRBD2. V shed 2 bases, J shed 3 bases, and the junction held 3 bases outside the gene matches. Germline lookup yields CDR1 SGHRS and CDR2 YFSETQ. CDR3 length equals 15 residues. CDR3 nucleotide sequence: TGCGCCAGCAGCTTAGGAGCGGGAGACACCGGGGAGCTGTTTTTT. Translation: CASSLGAGDTGELFF.

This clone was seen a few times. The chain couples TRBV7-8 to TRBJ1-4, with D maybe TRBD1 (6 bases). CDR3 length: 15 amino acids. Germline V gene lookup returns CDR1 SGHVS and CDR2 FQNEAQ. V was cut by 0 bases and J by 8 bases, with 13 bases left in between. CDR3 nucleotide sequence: TGTGCCAGCAGCTTAGCTACTGGGGGCGGAGAAAAACTGTTTTTT. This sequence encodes CASSLATGGGEKLFF.

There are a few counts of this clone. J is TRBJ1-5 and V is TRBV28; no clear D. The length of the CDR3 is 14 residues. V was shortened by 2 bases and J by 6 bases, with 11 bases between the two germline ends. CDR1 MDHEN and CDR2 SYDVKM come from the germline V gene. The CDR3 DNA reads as TGTGCCAGCAGTTTAGGCGGGGATCGTCAGCCCCAGCATTTT. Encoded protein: CASSLGGDRQPQHF.

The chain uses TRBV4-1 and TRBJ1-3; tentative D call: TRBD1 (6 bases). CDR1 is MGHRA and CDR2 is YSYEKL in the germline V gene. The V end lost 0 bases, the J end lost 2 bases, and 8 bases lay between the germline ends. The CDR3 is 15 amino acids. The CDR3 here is CASSQDGQTGNTIYF. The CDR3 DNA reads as TGCGCCAGCAGCCAAGACGGACAGACTGGAAACACCATATATTTT.

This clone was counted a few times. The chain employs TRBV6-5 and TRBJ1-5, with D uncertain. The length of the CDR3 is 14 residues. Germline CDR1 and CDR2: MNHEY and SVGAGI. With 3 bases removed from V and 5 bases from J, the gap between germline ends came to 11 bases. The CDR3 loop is CASSYAAGDQPQHF. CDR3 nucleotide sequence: TGTGCCAGCAGTTATGCGGCCGGGGATCAGCCCCAGCATTTT.

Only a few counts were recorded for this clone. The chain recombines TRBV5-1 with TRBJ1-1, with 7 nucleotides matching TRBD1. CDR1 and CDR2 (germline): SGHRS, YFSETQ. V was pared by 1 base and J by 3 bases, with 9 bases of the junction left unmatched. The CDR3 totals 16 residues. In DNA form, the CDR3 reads TGCGCCAGCAGCTTGATATCGCAGGGGACAGACACTGAAGCTTTCTTT. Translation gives CASSLISQGTDTEAFF.

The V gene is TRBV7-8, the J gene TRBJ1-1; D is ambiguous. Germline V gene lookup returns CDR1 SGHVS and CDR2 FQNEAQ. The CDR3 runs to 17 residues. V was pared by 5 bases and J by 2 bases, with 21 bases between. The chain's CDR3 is CASSPMGGGRANTEAFF. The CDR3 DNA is TGTGCCAGCAGCCCCATGGGCGGTGGGAGGGCTAACACTGAAGCTTTCTTT.

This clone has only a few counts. For the CDR3, the DNA is TGCGCCAGCAGTCAATCGACGGGGATGGGGACCGGGGAGCTGTTTTTT. It is translated as CASSQSTGMGTGELFF. The V gene is TRBV23-1, the J gene TRBJ2-2; TRBD2 might be the D (5 bases). TRBV23-1 is identified as an open reading frame with a role that is uncertain. The CDR3 runs 16 residues. V lost 0 bases, J lost 5 bases, and 13 bases lay in between.

The CDR3 sequence: CASFGVPYNEQFF. The DNA of the CDR3 is TGTGCCAGCTTCGGGGTGCCTTACAATGAGCAGTTCTTC. This chain uses TRBV28 with TRBJ2-1; perhaps TRBD2 as D (5 bases). CDR1 MDHEN and CDR2 SYDVKM come from the germline V gene. Trimming shortened V by 8 bases and J by 4 bases, and 12 bases separated the two germline ends. The CDR3 totals 13 residues.

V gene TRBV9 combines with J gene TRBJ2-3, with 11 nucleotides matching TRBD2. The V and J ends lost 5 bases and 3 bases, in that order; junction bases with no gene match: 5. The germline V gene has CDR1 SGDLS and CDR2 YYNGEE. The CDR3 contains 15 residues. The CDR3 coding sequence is TGTGCCAGCAGTTTTAGCGGGAGGGCAACAGATACGCAGTATTTT. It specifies CASSFSGRATDTQYF.

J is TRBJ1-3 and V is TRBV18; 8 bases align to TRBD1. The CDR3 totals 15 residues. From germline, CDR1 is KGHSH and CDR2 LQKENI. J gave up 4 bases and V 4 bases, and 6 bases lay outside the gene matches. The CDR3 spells CASSRGQVQGNTIYF. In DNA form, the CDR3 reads TGTGCCAGCTCACGGGGACAGGTGCAAGGAAACACCATATATTTT. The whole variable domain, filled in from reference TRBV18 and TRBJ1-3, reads NAGVMQNPRHLVRRRGQEARLRCSPMKGHSHVYWYRQLPEEGLKFMVYLQKENIIDESGMPKERFSAEFPKEGPSILRIQQVVRGDSAAYFCASSRGQVQGNTIYFGEGSWLTVV.

CDR3 residues: CASRRGGGWADTQYF. The CDR3 bases are TGTGCCAGCAGACGCGGGGGAGGGTGGGCAGATACGCAGTATTTT. The V and J genes are TRBV7-2 and TRBJ2-3, with 7 bases lining up with TRBD2. The CDR3 length is 15 residues. Germline loops: CDR1 SGHTA, CDR2 FQGNSA. V was pared by 6 bases and J by 4 bases, with 10 bases of the junction left unmatched.

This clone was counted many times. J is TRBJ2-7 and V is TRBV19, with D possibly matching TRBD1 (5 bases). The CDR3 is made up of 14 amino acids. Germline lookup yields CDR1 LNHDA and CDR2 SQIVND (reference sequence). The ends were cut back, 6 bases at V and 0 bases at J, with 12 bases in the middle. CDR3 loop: CASSEQVSSYEQYF. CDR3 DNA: TGTGCCAGTAGCGAACAGGTCAGCTCCTACGAGCAGTACTTC.

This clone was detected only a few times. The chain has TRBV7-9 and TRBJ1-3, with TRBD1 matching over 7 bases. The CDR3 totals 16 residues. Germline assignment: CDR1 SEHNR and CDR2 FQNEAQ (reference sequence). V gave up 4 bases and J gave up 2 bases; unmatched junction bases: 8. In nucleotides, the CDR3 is TGTGCCAGCAGCTCATCGGGGCAGGGGGCTGGAAACACCATATATTTT. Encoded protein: CASSSSGQGAGNTIYF.

CDR3 protein: CSAEPDTDYNEQFF. The CDR3, as DNA: TGCAGCGCTGAGCCCGACACCGACTACAATGAGCAGTTCTTC. The genes are TRBV29-1 and TRBJ2-1; D not resolved. V gave up 7 bases and J gave up 3 bases, with 16 bases separating them. Germline assignment: CDR1 SQVTM and CDR2 ANQGSEA. The CDR3 extends over 14 amino acids.

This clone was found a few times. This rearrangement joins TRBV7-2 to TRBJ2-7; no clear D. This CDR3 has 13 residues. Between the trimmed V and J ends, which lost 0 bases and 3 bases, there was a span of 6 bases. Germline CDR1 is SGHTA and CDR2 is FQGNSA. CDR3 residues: CASSLALLYEQYF. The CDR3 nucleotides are TGTGCCAGCAGCTTAGCTCTACTCTACGAGCAGTACTTC.

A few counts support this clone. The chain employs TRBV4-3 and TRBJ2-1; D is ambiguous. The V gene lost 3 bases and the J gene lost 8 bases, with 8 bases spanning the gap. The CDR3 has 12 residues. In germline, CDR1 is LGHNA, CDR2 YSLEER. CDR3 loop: CASSQNTHEQFF. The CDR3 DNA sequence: TGCGCCAGCAGCCAGAACACCCATGAGCAGTTCTTC.

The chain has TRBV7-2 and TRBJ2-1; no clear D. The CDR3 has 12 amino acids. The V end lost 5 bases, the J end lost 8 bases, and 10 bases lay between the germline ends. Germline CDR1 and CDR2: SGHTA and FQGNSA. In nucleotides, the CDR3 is TGTGCCAGCAGCCTCCCCCTAGATGAGCAGTTCTTC. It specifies CASSLPLDEQFF.

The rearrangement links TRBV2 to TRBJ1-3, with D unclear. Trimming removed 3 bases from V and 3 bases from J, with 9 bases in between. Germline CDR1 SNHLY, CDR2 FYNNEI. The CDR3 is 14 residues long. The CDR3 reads CASSENGYGNTIYF. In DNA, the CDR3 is TGTGCCAGCAGTGAGAACGGGTATGGAAACACCATATATTTT.

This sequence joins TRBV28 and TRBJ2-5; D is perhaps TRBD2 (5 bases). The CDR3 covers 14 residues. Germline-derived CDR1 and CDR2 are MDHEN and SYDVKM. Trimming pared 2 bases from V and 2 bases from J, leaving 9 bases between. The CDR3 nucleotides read TGTGCCAGCAGTTTACACGGGGAACAAGAGACCCAGTACTTC. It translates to CASSLHGEQETQYF.

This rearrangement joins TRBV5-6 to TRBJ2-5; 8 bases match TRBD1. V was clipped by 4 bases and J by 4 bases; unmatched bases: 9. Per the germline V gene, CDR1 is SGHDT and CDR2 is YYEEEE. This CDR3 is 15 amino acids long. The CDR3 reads CASSPVTGAAETQYF. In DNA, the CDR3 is TGTGCCAGCAGCCCCGTGACAGGGGCGGCAGAGACCCAGTACTTC.